Each of the 24 T cell receptor beta chains below was sequenced from the same sample in a study of blood T cell repertoires in COVID-19. Data came from immunoSEQ multiplex PCR; TCRdb stores just in-frame clones and leaves some out. The table records 270,000 or so clones, around 81% of them present only once. Sequencing was done on a sample of PBMCs or T cells enriched from blood (not recorded which). These receptors came from a man aged 45-60 years who had recovered from COVID-19.

The chain has TRBV7-9 and TRBJ2-3, with 8 bases aligning to TRBD2. The CDR3 spans 15 residues. The V gene end was trimmed by 8 bases and the J gene end by 2 bases; junction bases not matched to a gene: 9. The germline CDR1 and CDR2 sequences are SEHNR and FQNEAQ (reference sequence). The CDR3 DNA sequence: TGTGCCAGCCAGCGGGCGGGAGGCCCCACAGATACGCAGTATTTT. It codes for CASQRAGGPTDTQYF.

V usage is TRBV9 and J usage is TRBJ1-6, with 7 bases fitting TRBD1. Germline lookup yields CDR1 SGDLS and CDR2 YYNGEE. V shed 1 base and J 10 bases; nucleotides not matched to a gene: 5. The CDR3 totals 14 residues. CDR3 amino acids: CASSVIDRDSPLHF. CDR3 in DNA: TGTGCCAGCAGCGTAATCGACAGGGACTCACCCCTCCACTTT. Complete variable domain (other parts from reference TRBV9 and TRBJ1-6): DSGVTQTPKHLITATGQRVTLRCSPRSGDLSVYWYQQSLDQGLQFLIQYYNGEERAKGNILERFSAQQFPDLHSELNLSSLELGDSALYFCASSVIDRDSPLHFGNGTRLTVT.

This chain uses TRBV5-1 with TRBJ1-1; 9 bases fit TRBD1. Germline loops: CDR1 SGHRS, CDR2 YFSETQ. This CDR3 region has 15 residues. The J segment lost 4 bases and the V segment lost 5 bases, leaving 9 bases of the junction unmatched. The CDR3 DNA follows: TGCGCCAGCAGAATACTAACAGGGGGCGGCACTGAAGCTTTCTTT. Amino acid sequence: CASRILTGGGTEAFF.

The sample holds one count of this clone. CDR3 sequence: CAISQSQGARYGYTF. CDR3 nucleotide sequence: TGTGCCATCAGCCAATCGCAGGGGGCTCGGTATGGCTACACCTTC. The genes are TRBV10-3 and TRBJ1-2; 8 nucleotides agree with TRBD1. This CDR3 contains 15 residues. Germline assignment: CDR1 ENHRY and CDR2 SYGVKD. After removal of 6 bases from V and 5 bases from J, the junction contained 11 bases not matched to a gene.

The chain joins TRBV6-5 to TRBJ2-4, with a possible D match to TRBD1 (6 bases). This CDR3 is 14 amino acids long. V lost 3 bases to trimming and J lost 8 bases, with 14 bases between them. Per germline, CDR1 MNHEY and CDR2 SVGAGI. CDR3 sequence reads: CASSYVGGSDIQYF. The CDR3 DNA sequence: TGTGCCAGCAGTTATGTAGGGGGTAGCGACATTCAGTACTTC.

The chain carries TRBV3-1 (or the pseudogene TRBV3-2) and TRBJ2-7, with TRBD1 matching over 12 bases. Germline trimming cut 7 bases from V and 5 bases from J; bases unmatched to any gene: 12. The V gene's germline CDR1 is LGHDT and CDR2 YNNKEL (reference sequence). The CDR3 contains 16 residues. CDR3 amino acids: CASTPSPGQGANEQYF. The CDR3 bases are TGTGCCAGCACCCCCTCTCCGGGACAGGGGGCCAACGAGCAGTACTTC.

The rearrangement uses TRBV9 and TRBJ2-2, with D maybe TRBD2 (5 bases). Per germline, CDR1 SGDLS and CDR2 YYNGEE. The CDR3 extends over 13 amino acids. The V end lost 3 bases, the J end lost 4 bases, and 7 bases lay between the germline ends. CDR3 amino acids: CASSERLTGELFF. The CDR3 DNA is TGTGCCAGCAGCGAGCGGCTCACCGGGGAGCTGTTTTTT. The complete variable domain, with remaining parts taken from reference TRBV9 and TRBJ2-2, reads DSGVTQTPKHLITATGQRVTLRCSPRSGDLSVYWYQQSLDQGLQFLIQYYNGEERAKGNILERFSAQQFPDLHSELNLSSLELGDSALYFCASSERLTGELFFGEGSRLTVL.

The chain links TRBV29-1 to TRBJ1-3; D is possibly TRBD1 (6 bases). The germline V gene has CDR1 SQVTM and CDR2 ANQGSEA. This CDR3 region has 15 residues. V gave up 7 bases and J gave up 4 bases, with 20 bases separating them. For the CDR3, the DNA is TGCAGCGCCAAACCGGGACAAAATTCGGGAAACACCATATATTTT. Its protein product is CSAKPGQNSGNTIYF.

The chain links TRBV6-5 to TRBJ1-4, with 8 bases lining up with TRBD1. CDR1 and CDR2 (germline): MNHEY, SVGAGI. The CDR3 sequence is 15 residues long. The ends lost 6 bases at V and 8 bases at J; junction bases unmatched: 11. The CDR3: CASSYGQGRGEKLFF. CDR3 nucleotide sequence: TGTGCCAGCAGCTATGGACAGGGAAGGGGGGAAAAACTGTTTTTT.

The V gene is TRBV24-1, the J gene TRBJ1-1; TRBD1 agrees at 11 bases. V lost 9 bases and J lost 3; bases outside the gene matches: 8. CDR3 length equals 15 residues. From germline, CDR1 is KGHDR and CDR2 SFDVKD. The CDR3 DNA reads TGTGCCACCCCCTCGGGACAGGGGGTGGACACTGAAGCTTTCTTT. The encoded protein is CATPSGQGVDTEAFF.

The rearrangement uses TRBV7-3 and TRBJ2-7; the match to TRBD1 covers 7 bases. The length of the CDR3 is 15 residues. V shed 8 bases, J shed 6 bases, and the junction held 16 bases outside the gene matches. Germline loops: CDR1 SGHTA, CDR2 FQGTGA. CDR3: CASPGTVHLRAEQYF. The CDR3 DNA reads as TGTGCCAGCCCCGGGACAGTGCACCTCAGGGCCGAGCAGTACTTC.

The CDR3 reads CASSQDPGRMNTEAFF. DNA of the CDR3: TGCGCCAGCAGCCAAGATCCAGGCCGGATGAACACTGAAGCTTTCTTT. This chain links TRBV4-3 with TRBJ1-1; no definite D call. The V end lost 0 bases, the J end lost 0 bases, and 11 bases lay between the germline ends. CDR3 length equals 16 residues. The V gene's germline CDR1 is LGHNA and CDR2 YSLEER.

A single count supports this clone. The chain employs TRBV6-2 or TRBV6-3 and TRBJ1-1; D remains ambiguous. Trimming took off 5 bases at V and 3 bases at J, with 19 bases between the two ends. The germline gives CDR1 MNHEY, CDR2 SVGEGT. This CDR3 has 16 amino acids. CDR3 nucleotide sequence: TGTGCCAGCAGTCCCCCCGGAGGCCTGGCTTACACTGAAGCTTTCTTT. Translated, it gives CASSPPGGLAYTEAFF.

This chain uses TRBV9 with TRBJ2-3; 7 bases agree with TRBD2. From germline, CDR1 is SGDLS and CDR2 YYNGEE. The CDR3 has 15 amino acids. V trimming: 3 bases; J trimming: 4 bases; junction bases outside the gene matches: 8. The CDR3 DNA sequence: TGTGCCAGCAGCGCCTTGACTAGCCCCCCAGATACGCAGTATTTT. As protein: CASSALTSPPDTQYF.

This chain links TRBV9 with TRBJ2-1; no firm D call. Germline lookup yields CDR1 SGDLS and CDR2 YYNGEE. This CDR3 has 16 residues. The V gene lost 0 bases and the J gene lost 2 bases, with 12 bases spanning the gap. CDR3 sequence reads: CASSVEIGGPYNEQFF. The CDR3 DNA reads as TGTGCCAGCAGCGTAGAAATTGGCGGTCCCTACAATGAGCAGTTCTTC.

The chain uses TRBV3-1 (or the pseudogene TRBV3-2) and TRBJ2-7; 9 bases map to TRBD2. From germline, CDR1 is LGHDT and CDR2 YNNKEL (reference sequence). The V gene end was trimmed by 0 bases and the J gene end by 5 bases; junction bases not matched to a gene: 14. The CDR3 extends over 18 amino acids. The CDR3 sequence: CASSQDRLAGRYADEQYF. The CDR3 nucleotides are TGTGCCAGCAGCCAAGATCGGCTAGCGGGGCGATACGCGGACGAGCAGTACTTC.

The chain couples TRBV29-1 to TRBJ2-3, with 11 bases lining up with TRBD2. This CDR3 is built from 16 residues. After removal of 6 bases from V and 4 bases from J, the junction contained 12 bases not matched to a gene. The V gene's germline CDR1 is SQVTM and CDR2 ANQGSEA. In DNA form, the CDR3 reads TGCAGCGTAGGCCCAGGTAGCGGGGGGGCCCCAGATACGCAGTATTTT. Protein sequence: CSVGPGSGGAPDTQYF.

The V gene is TRBV11-2, the J gene TRBJ2-1, with D perhaps matching TRBD1 (7 bases). Germline loops: CDR1 SGHAT, CDR2 FQNNGV. The CDR3 is 13 amino acids. Trimming left V 8 bases short and J 6 bases short, with 14 bases between. Here the CDR3 DNA reads TGTGCCAGCCGCCAGGGGGGATCCAATGAGCAGTTCTTC. Its translation is CASRQGGSNEQFF.

Only one count was recorded for this clone. V and J are TRBV6-6 and TRBJ2-2; 8 nucleotides agree with TRBD2. This CDR3 is 16 amino acids long. The V gene's germline CDR1 is MNHNY and CDR2 SVGAGI (reference sequence). V shed 5 bases and J 6 bases; nucleotides not matched to a gene: 11. This CDR3 is CASSQTGTRGAGELFF. DNA of the CDR3: TGTGCCAGCAGTCAAACCGGGACTAGAGGGGCCGGGGAGCTGTTTTTT.

V is TRBV4-1 and J is TRBJ2-6; 9 bases are shared with TRBD1. The CDR3 length is 20 residues. Germline assignment: CDR1 MGHRA and CDR2 YSYEKL. The V segment lost 0 bases and the J segment 0 bases; nucleotides outside the gene matches: 9. The CDR3 spells CASSQDGGDRADSGANVLTF. The DNA of the CDR3 is TGCGCCAGCAGCCAAGATGGCGGGGACAGGGCCGACTCTGGGGCCAACGTCCTGACTTTC.

The chain links TRBV9 to TRBJ1-3; 7 nucleotides agree with TRBD1. CDR1 SGDLS and CDR2 YYNGEE come from the germline V gene. V shed 4 bases and J 2 bases; nucleotides not matched to a gene: 6. This CDR3 has 15 residues. For the CDR3, the DNA is TGTGCCAGCAGCCCGACAGGGACGGCTGGAAACACCATATATTTT. Translation gives CASSPTGTAGNTIYF.

This chain links TRBV28 with TRBJ1-1, with D maybe TRBD1 (6 bases). Trimming took 11 bases from V and 0 from J, leaving 13 bases between them. This CDR3 contains 13 residues. Per the germline V gene, CDR1 is MDHEN and CDR2 is SYDVKM. CDR3 DNA sequence: TGTGCCGCACAGGGTCCTATGAACACTGAAGCTTTCTTT. Translating gives CAAQGPMNTEAFF.

This clone appeared a few times. The chain employs TRBV10-3 and TRBJ1-2, with D possibly matching TRBD1 (6 bases). The CDR3 totals 17 residues. Trimming stripped 5 bases from V and 1 base from J, with 20 bases between. Germline-derived CDR1 and CDR2 are ENHRY and SYGVKD. The DNA of the CDR3 is TGTGCCATCAGTCGGGACAAGGCCCACATAAATAACTATGGCTACACCTTC. This translates into CAISRDKAHINNYGYTF.

The chain recombines TRBV12-5 with TRBJ2-7; 9 bases fit TRBD2. CDR1 LGHNT and CDR2 FRNRAP come from the germline V gene. The CDR3 is 14 residues long. The V and J ends lost 3 bases and 6 bases, in that order; junction bases with no gene match: 6. CDR3 sequence (DNA): TGTGCTAGTGGTTTTTTAGCGGGAGTATCCGAGCAGTACTTC. Its translation: CASGFLAGVSEQYF.